This T cell receptor (beta chain) originates from a study of T cells after yellow fever vaccination. The study made its TCR cDNA through 5'RACE template switching. That step introduced a universal primer site along with UMIs. TCRdb reprocessed the 5' RACE reads via MiXCR and lists one record per CDR3 protein. The sample lists fewer than 400,000 distinct CDR3 sequences; around 10% were seen once. Germline lookup yields CDR1 MNHEY and CDR2 SMNVEV (reference sequence). V lost 3 bases to trimming and J lost 7 bases, with 4 bases between them. This CDR3 region has 12 residues. This specimen was CD4+ T cells sorted from PBMCs, taken 45 days after the yellow fever booster vaccination. The V and J genes are TRBV27 and TRBJ1-6, with D unresolved. The sequence derives from a young man who received the YFV17D yellow fever vaccine. The CDR3 sequence: CASSFWNSPLHF. CDR3 coding DNA: TGTGCCAGCAGTTTCTGGAATTCACCCCTCCACTTT.